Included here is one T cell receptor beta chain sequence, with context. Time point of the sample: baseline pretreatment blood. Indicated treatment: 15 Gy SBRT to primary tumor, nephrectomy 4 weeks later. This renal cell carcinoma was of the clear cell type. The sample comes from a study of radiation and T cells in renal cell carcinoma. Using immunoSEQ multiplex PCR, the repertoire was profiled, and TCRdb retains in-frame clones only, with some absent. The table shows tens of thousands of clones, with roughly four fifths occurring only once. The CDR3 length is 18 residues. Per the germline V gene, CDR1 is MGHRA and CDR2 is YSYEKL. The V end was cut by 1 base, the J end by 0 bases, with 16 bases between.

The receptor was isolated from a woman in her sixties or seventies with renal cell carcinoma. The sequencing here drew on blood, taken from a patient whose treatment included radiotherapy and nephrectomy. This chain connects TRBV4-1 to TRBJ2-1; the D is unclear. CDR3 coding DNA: TGCGCCAGCAGCCAAGTCGACATGGGGATAACCTCCTACAATGAGCAGTTCTTC. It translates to CASSQVDMGITSYNEQFF.